This TCR beta chain is from a study of control samples from healthy donors and cancer patients. Method: immunoSEQ multiplex PCR; TCRdb's copy keeps in-frame clones and lacks some. Among tens of thousands of clones listed, 79% were seen once. The clonotype originates from a man aged 55 to 70 with head and neck cancer. Sample: PBMCs.

In DNA, the CDR3 is TGTGCCAGTATTGGGGTAGGGAAAATCGGGGAGAGACCAAGCGGGGAGCTGTTTTTT. Translation: CASIGVGKIGERPSGELFF. The chain has TRBV19 and TRBJ2-2; weak D call: TRBD2 (5 bases). Trimming removed 7 bases from V and 7 bases from J, with 31 bases in between. Per germline, CDR1 LNHDA and CDR2 SQIVND (reference sequence). This CDR3 comprises 19 residues.